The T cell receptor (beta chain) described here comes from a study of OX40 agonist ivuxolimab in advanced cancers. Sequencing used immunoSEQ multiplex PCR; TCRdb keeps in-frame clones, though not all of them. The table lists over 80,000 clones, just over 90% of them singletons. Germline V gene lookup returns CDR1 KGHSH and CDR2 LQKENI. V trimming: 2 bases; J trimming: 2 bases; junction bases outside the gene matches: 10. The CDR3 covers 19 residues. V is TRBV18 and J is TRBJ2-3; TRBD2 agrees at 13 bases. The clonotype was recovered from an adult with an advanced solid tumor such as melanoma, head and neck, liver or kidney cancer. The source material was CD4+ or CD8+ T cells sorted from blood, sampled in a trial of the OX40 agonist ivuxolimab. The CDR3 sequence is CASSPVLAGGFNPTDTQYF. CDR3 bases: TGTGCCAGCTCACCAGTACTAGCGGGAGGGTTCAACCCCACAGATACGCAGTATTTT.